Here is one T cell receptor beta chain with its context. Its antigen is still unknown. Deletions cut 2 bases from V and 3 bases from J, with 15 bases between. The CDR3 is made up of 15 amino acids. The germline CDR1 and CDR2 sequences are SGHNT and YYREEE (reference sequence). The entry originates in a study of OX40 agonist ivuxolimab in advanced cancers. Across the whole study: Melanoma, hepatocellular carcinoma, head and neck or renal cell cancer occurred in dose-escalation patients. Previous treatment with anti-PD-1, anti-PD-L1 or anti-CTLA-4 therapy was allowed; over 35% had received some.

Points from the study as a whole: The CD4+ and CD8+ T cells in the blood had expanded clonally by week 6 at 0.1 to 3.0 mg/kg. CD4+ T cells averaged fewer expanded clones than CD8+ T cells.

Repertoires were generated with immunoSEQ multiplex PCR, while TCRdb's copy carries only in-frame clones and drops some. The repertoire has nearly 50,000 clones, about 90% of them found once; the top ten carry less than 7.5%. This material consisted of CD4+ or CD8+ T cells sorted from blood, taken in a trial of the OX40 agonist ivuxolimab. This chain links TRBV5-4 with TRBJ2-7, with D possibly being TRBD1 or TRBD2 (7 bases each). This sequence was found in an adult with an advanced solid tumor such as melanoma, head and neck, liver or kidney cancer. CDR3 nucleotide sequence: TGTGCCAGCAGCTTCGGGGAGGGGGCAAGCTACGAGCAGTACTTC. Translated: CASSFGEGASYEQYF. Full variable domain (rest looked up from reference TRBV5-4 and TRBJ2-7): ETGVTQSPTHLIKTRGQQVTLRCSSQSGHNTVSWYQQALGQGPQFIFQYYREEENGRGNFPPRFSGLQFPNYSSELNVNALELDDSALYLCASSFGEGASYEQYFGPGTRLTVT.